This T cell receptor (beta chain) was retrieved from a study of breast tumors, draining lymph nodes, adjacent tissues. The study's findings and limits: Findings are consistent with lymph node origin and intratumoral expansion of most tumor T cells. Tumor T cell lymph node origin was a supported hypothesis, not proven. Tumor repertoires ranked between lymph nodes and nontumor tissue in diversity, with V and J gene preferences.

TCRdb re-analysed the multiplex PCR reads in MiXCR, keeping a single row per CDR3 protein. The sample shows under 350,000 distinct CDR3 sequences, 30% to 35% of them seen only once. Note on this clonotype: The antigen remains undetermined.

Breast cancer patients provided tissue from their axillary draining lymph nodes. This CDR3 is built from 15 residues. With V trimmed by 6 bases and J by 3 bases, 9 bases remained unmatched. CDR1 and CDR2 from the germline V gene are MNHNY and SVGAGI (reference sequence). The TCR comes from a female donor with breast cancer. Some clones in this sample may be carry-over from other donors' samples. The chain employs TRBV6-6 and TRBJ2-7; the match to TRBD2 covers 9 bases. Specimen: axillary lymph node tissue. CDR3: CASRRGGGGNYEQYF. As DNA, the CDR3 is TGTGCCAGCAGGCGGGGGGGGGGAGGCAACTACGAGCAGTACTTC.